This is a list of T cell receptor beta chains from one sample in a study of CD8 T cells in Susac syndrome. TCRdb reanalysed the immunoSEQ multiplex PCR reads using MiXCR and keeps one entry per CDR3 protein. This table has approximately 200,000 distinct CDR3 sequences, around 90% appearing once. Sequenced: CD8+ T cells from PBMCs. Receptors originate from a human donor with multiple sclerosis. Each CDR3 is given with its conserved first and last residue. The D gene is left open where the match is weak. Clone size is stated in some rows and not others, as once, few, many or a class when expanded.

>TRBV28|TRBD1|NA|TRBJ2-2
CAISQGGSRAGELFF
TGTGCCATCTCCCAAGGGGGCTCTAGGGCCGGGGAGCTGTTTTTT
>TRBV2|NA|NA|TRBJ1-2
CASSEVIPRTGHRNYGYTF
TGTGCCAGCAGTGAAGTGATCCCCCGAACGGGACATCGTAACTATGGCTACACCTTC
>TRBV13|TRBD1|NA|TRBJ2-7
CASSLGTLGQGKSEQYF
TGTGCCAGCAGCTTAGGTACGTTGGGACAGGGAAAAAGCGAGCAGTACTTC
>TRBV2|NA|NA|TRBJ2-7
CASIPGAYAPYEQYF
TGTGCCAGCATCCCCGGGGCCTATGCCCCCTACGAGCAGTACTTC
>TRBV6-1|NA|NA|TRBJ2-1
CAIRDLSYNEQFF
TGTGCAATTCGGGACTTATCATATAATGAGCAGTTCTTC
>TRBV13|TRBD2|NA|TRBJ2-1
CASRPAEGGYNEQFF
TGTGCCAGCAGACCAGCGGAGGGAGGGTACAATGAGCAGTTCTTC
>TRBV11-2|TRBD1|NA|TRBJ2-7
CASSLGGQGSEQYF
TGTGCCAGCAGCTTAGGGGGACAGGGGAGCGAGCAGTACTTC
>TRBV12-5|NA|NA|TRBJ1-1
CASGSEVNTEAFF
TGTGCTAGTGGTTCCGAGGTGAACACTGAAGCTTTCTTT
>TRBV12-3/TRBV12-4|NA|NA|TRBJ2-5
CASSFAMEAETQYF
TGTGCCAGCAGTTTCGCCATGGAGGCGGAGACCCAGTACTTC
>TRBV12-3/TRBV12-4|NA|NA|TRBJ1-2
CASRPGGLGEGYTF
TGTGCCAGCAGACCGGGAGGTCTGGGCGAAGGCTACACCTTC
>TRBV2|TRBD1|NA|TRBJ2-1
CASSLGTAYNEQFF
TGTGCCAGCAGCCTCGGGACAGCCTACAATGAGCAGTTCTTC
>TRBV7-2|NA|NA|TRBJ2-1
CASSLGAGDEQFF
TGTGCCAGCAGCCTGGGGGCGGGTGATGAGCAGTTCTTC
>TRBV5-1|TRBD2|few|TRBJ2-3
CASSSGLAGGGSTDTQYF
TGCGCCAGCAGCTCCGGACTAGCGGGGGGCGGTAGCACAGATACGCAGTATTTT
>TRBV27|TRBD1|NA|TRBJ1-2
CASSSIGGDYGYTF
TGTGCCAGCAGTTCAATAGGGGGCGACTATGGCTACACCTTC
>TRBV9|NA|NA|TRBJ2-2
CASSPGGTEEGTGELFF
TGTGCCAGCAGCCCGGGGGGGACAGAAGAAGGAACCGGGGAGCTGTTTTTT
>TRBV2|NA|NA|TRBJ2-7
CASSADGEQYF
TGTGCCAGCAGCGCCGATGGCGAGCAGTACTTC
>TRBV20-1|TRBD2|NA|TRBJ2-3
CSACGRGGPPDTQYF
TGCAGTGCTTGCGGGCGGGGGGGCCCCCCAGATACGCAGTATTTT